A selection of T cell receptor beta chains follows, all from one sample in a study of blood T cell repertoires in COVID-19. Produced via immunoSEQ multiplex PCR; TCRdb's table is partial and in-frame only. The sample consists of 250,000 to 300,000 clones, 75% to 90% of them appearing once. Sequenced material: PBMCs or T cells enriched from blood (not recorded which). These receptors came from a woman in her forties or fifties who had recovered from COVID-19. Each CDR3 is given with its conserved first and last residue.

len,v_gene,j_gene,CDR3aa
15,TRBV7-9,TRBJ2-1,CASRLLAGEYNEQFF
12,TRBV2,TRBJ2-7,CASNPRVDEQYF
16,TRBV28,TRBJ2-1,CASSSMPAGLGHEQFF
14,TRBV9,TRBJ2-2,CASSVSLDTGELFF
16,TRBV7-6,TRBJ2-5,CASSLGGGRALETQYF
16,TRBV10-3,TRBJ1-3,CAIRLGTGNSGNTIYF
16,TRBV15,TRBJ2-2,CATSRDHRGTTGELFF
16,TRBV4-2,TRBJ2-1,CASSQASGSNWNEQFF
19,TRBV6-1,TRBJ1-5,CASSADRGRNRNSNQPQHF
16,TRBV2,TRBJ2-1,CASSDGGASSLDEQFF
15,TRBV10-1,TRBJ2-5,CASSESGVAGETQYF
16,TRBV6-6,TRBJ2-7,CASSSNWRTSPHEQYF
15,TRBV7-9,TRBJ1-2,CASRPTTGAGYGYTF
20,TRBV4-1,TRBJ2-1,CASSQRVWLAGGQFSDEQFF
15,TRBV5-8,TRBJ2-7,CASSGRLAGGYEQYF
14,TRBV28,TRBJ1-2,CASSLGQGTYGYTF
12,TRBV29-1,TRBJ2-7,CSVDGQNYEQYF
15,TRBV5-1,TRBJ2-1,CASSVSGLSYNEQFF
15,TRBV28,TRBJ1-1,CASSLFGGSGTEAFF
14,TRBV6-5,TRBJ2-1,CASIRTSGNNEQFF